Described below is a single TCR beta chain sequence and its context. Specified treatment: roughly 19 received Ad26.COV2.S at low or high dose, single or two shots; 5 received placebo; per-sample allocation not given. At day 63 after the first vaccine or placebo injection, samples were drawn. The source of the sample is a study of Ad26.COV2.S vaccination and SARS-CoV-2 variants. Repertoires were generated with immunoSEQ multiplex PCR, while TCRdb's copy carries only in-frame clones and drops some. The sample has about 400,000 clones, about nine tenths seen once; the top ten hold under 3.5%. The ends were cut back, 3 bases at V and 5 bases at J, with 15 bases in the middle. The CDR3 is made up of 15 amino acids. CDR1 MNHEY and CDR2 SVGAGI come from the germline V gene.

This TCR came from a person aged 18-60 years who received the Ad26.COV2.S COVID-19 vaccine or a placebo. This chain joins TRBV6-5 and TRBJ2-3; D could derive from TRBD1 or TRBD2 (5 bases each). The sample in question was peripheral blood, obtained in a trial of Ad26.COV2.S vaccine versus placebo. The CDR3 coding sequence is TGTGCCAGCAGTTATCCGGGATTTGGGGGAGATACGCAGTATTTT. This encodes CASSYPGFGGDTQYF.